The T cell receptor (beta chain) under discussion was sequenced for a study of T cell changes during pregnancy in multiple sclerosis (dated by TCRdb to the late 2010s). For context, the study as a whole: Changes in the T cell repertoire over the course of pregnancy were examined in this study in women with multiple sclerosis.

The protocol used for the library was the immunoSEQ multiplex PCR assay. TCRdb retrieved this table from immuneACCESS and kept in-frame rearrangements only. Not all clones are present; in checked studies, unresolved V genes account for under half, and no reason is known for the remainder. Recorded for this sample are about 35,000 clones; around 93% of them occurred a single time. The ten largest make up 0.4% to 0.45% of the sample. A single count supports this clone. The target of this receptor is not known. No base quality values were provided; no much bigger clone lies one nucleotide off. From the cysteine through the phenylalanine, the CDR3 covers 16 amino acids. Solely the CDR3 DNA is kept, with 48 bases framed from the first base. For CDR1 and CDR2, the germline V gene lists ENHRY and SYGVKD. Relative to germline, V is missing 0 bases and J is missing 6 bases, with 7 bases of the junction outside any gene match.

This receptor was taken from a female donor with multiple sclerosis, enrolled in a pregnancy study. The chain is encoded by TRBV10-3 joined to TRBJ2-1, with TRBD2 identical over 8 junction bases. This material consisted of CD4+ T cells from peripheral blood mononuclear cells, taken in the first trimester of pregnancy. The DNA sequence follows: TGTGCCATCAGTGAGTCGGTCCCCGGGGGGGGCAATGAGCAGTTCTTC. The encoded protein is CAISESVPGGGNEQFF.